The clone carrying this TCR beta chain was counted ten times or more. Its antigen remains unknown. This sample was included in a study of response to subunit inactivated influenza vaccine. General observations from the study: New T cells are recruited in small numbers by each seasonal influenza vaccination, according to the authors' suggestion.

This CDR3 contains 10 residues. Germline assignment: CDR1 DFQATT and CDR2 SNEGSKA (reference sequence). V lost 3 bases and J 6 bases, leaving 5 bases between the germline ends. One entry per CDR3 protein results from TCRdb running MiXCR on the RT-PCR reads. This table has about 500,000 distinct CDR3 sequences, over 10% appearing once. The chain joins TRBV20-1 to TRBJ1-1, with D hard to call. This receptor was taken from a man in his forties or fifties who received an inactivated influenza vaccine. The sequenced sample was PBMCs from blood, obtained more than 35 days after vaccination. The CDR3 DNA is TGCAGTGCTAGTATTCCTGAAGCTTTCTTT. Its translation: CSASIPEAFF.